This record concerns one T cell receptor beta chain sequence. The data were produced by immunoSEQ multiplex PCR, yet TCRdb's version contains in-frame clones alone and is incomplete. This sample has almost 250,000 clones; under 75% occur once, and the top ten carry 15%. This specimen comes from a study of cytotoxic CD8 clonotypes in ibrutinib-treated CLL. Study at large: Response sampling came at median around eleven months of treatment, ranging about 6 to 36 months. Sequenced samples delivered averages of 270,000 or so productive templates and 90,000 or so productive rearrangements.

The CDR3 contains 12 residues. V shed 9 bases and J shed 1 base, with 10 bases lying between them. Germline loops: CDR1 MDHEN, CDR2 SYDVKM. This specimen was PBMCs, taken after 24 months of ibrutinib treatment. The J gene is TRBJ2-7, the V gene TRBV28; a possible D gene is TRBD2 (6 bases). The sequence was collected from a human donor with chronic lymphocytic leukemia. In DNA, the CDR3 is TGTGCCAGTCAGCGGGTTTCCTACGAGCAGTACTTC. This codes for CASQRVSYEQYF. The full variable domain, in which reference TRBV28 and TRBJ2-7 provide the parts outside the CDR3, is DVKVTQSSRYLVKRTGEKVFLECVQDMDHENMFWYRQDPGLGLRLIYFSYDVKMKEKGDIPEGYSVSREKKERFSLILESASTNQTSMYLCASQRVSYEQYFGPGTRLTVT.